This TCR beta chain was observed in a study of preoperative IRX-2 immunotherapy in early breast cancer. Sequenced by immunoSEQ multiplex PCR; TCRdb stores in-frame clones only, minus some. The top ten hold roughly 1.5% of the sample, which has tens of thousands of clones, roughly 82% seen once. Documented treatment: preoperative locoregional IRX-2 cytokine immunotherapy. This phase Ib study tested locoregional IRX-2 cytokine immunotherapy given before surgery. The TCR sequence derives from a human donor with breast cancer. The input for sequencing was lymph node tissue, taken after IRX-2 immunotherapy.

The CDR3 protein is CASSQHTDRGGYGYTF. As DNA, the CDR3 is TGCGCCAGCAGCCAACATACCGACAGGGGCGGGTATGGCTACACCTTC. This chain connects TRBV1 to TRBJ1-2; TRBD1, as called in the table, went unchecked against the DNA. TRBV1 is a documented pseudogene. The CDR3 sequence is 16 residues long.